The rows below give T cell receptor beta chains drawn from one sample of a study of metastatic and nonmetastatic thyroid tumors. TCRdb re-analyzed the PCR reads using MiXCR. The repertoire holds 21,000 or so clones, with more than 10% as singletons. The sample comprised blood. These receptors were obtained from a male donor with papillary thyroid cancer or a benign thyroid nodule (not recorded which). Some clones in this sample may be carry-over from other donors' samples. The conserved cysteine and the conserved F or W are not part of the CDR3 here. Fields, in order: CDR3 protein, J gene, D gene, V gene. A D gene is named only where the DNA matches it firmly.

CDR3: ASSDNSPLH; J: TRBJ1-6; D: .; V: TRBV10-2
CDR3: ASSLDGWDTGELF; J: TRBJ2-2; D: .; V: TRBV6-1
CDR3: ASSPGGSYEQY; J: TRBJ2-7; D: TRBD2; V: TRBV3-1
CDR3: ASYETGDSTGELF; J: TRBJ2-2; D: TRBD1; V: TRBV6-1
CDR3: ASSPRGDGEQY; J: TRBJ2-7; D: TRBD2; V: TRBV6-1
CDR3: ASSVERGDEQF; J: TRBJ2-1; D: .; V: TRBV6-4
CDR3: ASSPRRARGSTEAF; J: TRBJ1-1; D: .; V: TRBV19
CDR3: AWVTYSNQPQH; J: TRBJ1-5; D: .; V: TRBV30
CDR3: ASSDRQGGTDTQY; J: TRBJ2-3; D: TRBD1; V: TRBV6-2/TRBV6-3
CDR3: ASSWRDRLNEQF; J: TRBJ2-1; D: TRBD1; V: TRBV5-6
CDR3: ASSSSLAGDDTGELF; J: TRBJ2-2; D: TRBD2; V: TRBV7-3
CDR3: ASSLLSSGSPDTQY; J: TRBJ2-3; D: TRBD2; V: TRBV7-6
CDR3: ASSLSSGRAVDTQY; J: TRBJ2-3; D: TRBD2; V: TRBV5-1
CDR3: ASSYGLAGGGVDTQY; J: TRBJ2-3; D: .; V: TRBV3-2
CDR3: ALTPQGTFQETQY; J: TRBJ2-5; D: .; V: TRBV30
CDR3: ASSLARVEGQGGYNEQF; J: TRBJ2-1; D: TRBD1; V: TRBV11-1
CDR3: SARPDGDNQPQH; J: TRBJ1-5; D: .; V: TRBV20-1
CDR3: ASSIGVVGKETQY; J: TRBJ2-5; D: .; V: TRBV19
CDR3: ASSLNLVSSGNTIY; J: TRBJ1-3; D: .; V: TRBV11-2
CDR3: ASSSRDRAGEKLF; J: TRBJ1-4; D: TRBD1; V: TRBV6-1
CDR3: ASSSRVGGRDYEQY; J: TRBJ2-7; D: TRBD2; V: TRBV7-2
CDR3: AIPAGGPYNEQF; J: TRBJ2-1; D: TRBD2; V: TRBV5-8
CDR3: AWSSGRADTQY; J: TRBJ2-3; D: TRBD2; V: TRBV30
CDR3: ASSQDRASSGANVLT; J: TRBJ2-6; D: TRBD1; V: TRBV6-1
CDR3: SARPLGQHSNQPQH; J: TRBJ1-5; D: TRBD1; V: TRBV20-1
CDR3: ASTILGPTGLGGYT; J: TRBJ1-2; D: .; V: TRBV28
CDR3: ASSHSKMIEQF; J: TRBJ2-1; D: .; V: TRBV11-2
CDR3: ASSAQSGPYEQY; J: TRBJ2-7; D: .; V: TRBV6-1
CDR3: ASSQLAGVGEQY; J: TRBJ2-7; D: .; V: TRBV3-1
CDR3: ASREIGTVDGYT; J: TRBJ1-2; D: .; V: TRBV4-1
CDR3: ATGPTSGRESGELF; J: TRBJ2-2; D: TRBD2; V: TRBV10-2
CDR3: ASSHSYGGNTEAF; J: TRBJ1-1; D: .; V: TRBV3-1
CDR3: ASSLQIQGYEQY; J: TRBJ2-7; D: TRBD1; V: TRBV28
CDR3: ASSIRQGRTEAF; J: TRBJ1-1; D: TRBD1; V: TRBV19
CDR3: ASSGNEAF; J: TRBJ1-1; D: .; V: TRBV28
CDR3: AWSVPVSGANVLT; J: TRBJ2-6; D: .; V: TRBV30
CDR3: ASRNPGQINYGYT; J: TRBJ1-2; D: .; V: TRBV11-2
CDR3: ASSFRDRGSETQY; J: TRBJ2-5; D: TRBD1; V: TRBV6-1
CDR3: ASSVLGQGNYVYT; J: TRBJ1-2; D: TRBD1; V: TRBV28
CDR3: ASNPGLSSYNEQF; J: TRBJ2-1; D: .; V: TRBV19
CDR3: ASSLGVSGETYEQY; J: TRBJ2-7; D: .; V: TRBV7-9
CDR3: ATKLTGGRPEAF; J: TRBJ1-1; D: TRBD1; V: TRBV28
CDR3: ASSRLAGVADTQY; J: TRBJ2-3; D: TRBD2; V: TRBV7-6
CDR3: ASSQRVWGYT; J: TRBJ1-2; D: .; V: TRBV4-2
CDR3: ASSQVGPAGEAF; J: TRBJ1-1; D: .; V: TRBV4-1
CDR3: ASSGGMNTEAF; J: TRBJ1-1; D: .; V: TRBV14
CDR3: ASSIYRVAGELF; J: TRBJ2-2; D: .; V: TRBV11-2
CDR3: SGTLTGNRGFSPLH; J: TRBJ1-6; D: TRBD1; V: TRBV20-1
CDR3: ASSLGLAGANEQF; J: TRBJ2-1; D: TRBD2; V: TRBV3-1
CDR3: ASRTSGRGAEY; J: TRBJ2-7; D: TRBD2; V: TRBV27
CDR3: ASRRWGSGLYQETQY; J: TRBJ2-5; D: .; V: TRBV5-1
CDR3: ASSPTRWSTEAF; J: TRBJ1-1; D: .; V: TRBV27
CDR3: ASNPPGGRDNEQF; J: TRBJ2-1; D: .; V: TRBV19
CDR3: ASGQITYEQY; J: TRBJ2-7; D: .; V: TRBV2
CDR3: AWSRGTAVLNEQF; J: TRBJ2-1; D: TRBD1; V: TRBV30